This T cell receptor beta chain was sequenced in a study of cytomegalovirus exposure and HLA in healthy donors. The donors were members of the validation cohort, which comprised roughly 120 subjects and was separate from the first cohort of roughly 700 subjects. The repertoire was sequenced with immunoSEQ multiplex PCR; TCRdb's copy has only in-frame clones and lacks some. The sample holds about 150,000 clones, around 90% seen once. V was pared by 6 bases and J by 9 bases, with 7 bases of the junction left unmatched. The CDR3 runs 13 residues. CDR1 and CDR2 from the germline V gene are MNHEY and SMNVEV (reference sequence). As concerns this clone: Its antigen is unidentified.

Study-wide results and caveats: There were a few CMV-associated chains whose specificity for CMV antigens was confirmed in vitro. In the roughly 130 validation repertoires, a later analysis found that first-cohort TCR clusters tended to co-occur.

This sequence was found in a man younger than 35 in good health and CMV-seronegative. The sample was PBMCs. The V gene is TRBV27, the J gene TRBJ2-4, with 8 bases matching TRBD1. The CDR3 DNA sequence: TGTGCCAGCAGACCGGGACAGGTCTCCATTCAGTACTTC. Translating it yields CASRPGQVSIQYF.